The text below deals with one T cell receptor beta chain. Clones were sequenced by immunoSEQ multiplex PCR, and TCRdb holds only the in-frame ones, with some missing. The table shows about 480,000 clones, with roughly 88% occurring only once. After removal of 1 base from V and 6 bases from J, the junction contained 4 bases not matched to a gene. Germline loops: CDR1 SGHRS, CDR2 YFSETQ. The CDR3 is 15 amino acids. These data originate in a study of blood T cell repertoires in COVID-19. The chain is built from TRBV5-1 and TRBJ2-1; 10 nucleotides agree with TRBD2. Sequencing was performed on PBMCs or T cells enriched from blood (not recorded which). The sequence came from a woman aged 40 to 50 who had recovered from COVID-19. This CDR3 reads CASSLQSGRANEQFF. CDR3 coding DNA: TGCGCCAGCAGCTTGCAGAGCGGGAGGGCCAATGAGCAGTTCTTC.